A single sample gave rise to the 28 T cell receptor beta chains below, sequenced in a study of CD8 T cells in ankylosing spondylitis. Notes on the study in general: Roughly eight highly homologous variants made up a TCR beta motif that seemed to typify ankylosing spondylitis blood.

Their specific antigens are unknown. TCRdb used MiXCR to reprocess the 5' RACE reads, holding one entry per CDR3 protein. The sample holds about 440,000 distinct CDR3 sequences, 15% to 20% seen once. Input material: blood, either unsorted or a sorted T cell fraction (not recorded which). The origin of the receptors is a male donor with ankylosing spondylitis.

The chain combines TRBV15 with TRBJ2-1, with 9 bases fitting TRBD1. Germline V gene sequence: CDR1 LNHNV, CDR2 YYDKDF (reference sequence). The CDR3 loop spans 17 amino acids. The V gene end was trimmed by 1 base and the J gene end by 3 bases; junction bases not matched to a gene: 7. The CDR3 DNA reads TGTGCCACCAGCAGAGTGACACAGGGGGCGCGCTACAATGAGCAGTTCTTC. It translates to CATSRVTQGARYNEQFF. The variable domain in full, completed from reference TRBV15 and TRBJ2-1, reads DAMVIQNPRYQVTQFGKPVTLSCSQTLNHNVMYWYQQKSSQAPKLLFHYYDKDFNNEADTPDNFQSRRPNTSFCFLDIRSPGLGDTAMYLCATSRVTQGARYNEQFFGPGTRLTVL.

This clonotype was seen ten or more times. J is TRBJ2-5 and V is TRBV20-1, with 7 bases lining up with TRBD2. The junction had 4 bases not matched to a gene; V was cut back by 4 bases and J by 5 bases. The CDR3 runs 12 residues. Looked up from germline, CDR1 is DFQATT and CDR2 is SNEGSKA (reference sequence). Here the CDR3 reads CSAIGLEETQYF. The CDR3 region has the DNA TGCAGTGCTATAGGACTAGAGGAGACCCAGTACTTC.

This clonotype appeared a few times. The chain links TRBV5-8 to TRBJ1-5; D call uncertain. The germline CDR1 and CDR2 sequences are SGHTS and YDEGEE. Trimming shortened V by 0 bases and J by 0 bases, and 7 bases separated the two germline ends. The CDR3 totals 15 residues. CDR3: CASSLGRISNQPQHF. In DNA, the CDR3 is TGTGCCAGCAGCTTGGGACGGATTAGCAATCAGCCCCAGCATTTT.

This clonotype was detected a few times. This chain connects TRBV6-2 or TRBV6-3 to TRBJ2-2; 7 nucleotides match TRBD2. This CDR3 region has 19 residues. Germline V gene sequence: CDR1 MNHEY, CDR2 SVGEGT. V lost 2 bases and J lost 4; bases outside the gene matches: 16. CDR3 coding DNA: TGTGCCAGCAGTTACCCAAGTGAATTAGCGGGTATTGGCACCGGGGAGCTGTTTTTT. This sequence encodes CASSYPSELAGIGTGELFF.

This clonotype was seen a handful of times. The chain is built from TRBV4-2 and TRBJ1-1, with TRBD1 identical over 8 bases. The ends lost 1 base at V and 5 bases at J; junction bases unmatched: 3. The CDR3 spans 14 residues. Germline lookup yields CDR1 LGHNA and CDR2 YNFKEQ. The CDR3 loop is CASSQARGLTEAFF. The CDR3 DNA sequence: TGTGCCAGCAGCCAAGCCAGGGGGCTAACTGAAGCTTTCTTT.

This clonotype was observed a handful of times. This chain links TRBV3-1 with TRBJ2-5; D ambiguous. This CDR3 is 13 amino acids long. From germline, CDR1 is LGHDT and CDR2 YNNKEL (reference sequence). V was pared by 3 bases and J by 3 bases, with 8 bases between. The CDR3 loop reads CASSHRLKETQYF. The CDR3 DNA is TGTGCCAGCAGCCATCGGCTTAAAGAGACCCAGTACTTC.

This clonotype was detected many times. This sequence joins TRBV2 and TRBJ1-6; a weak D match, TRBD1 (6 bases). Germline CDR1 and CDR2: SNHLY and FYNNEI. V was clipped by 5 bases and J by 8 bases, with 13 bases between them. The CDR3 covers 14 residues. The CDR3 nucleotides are TGTGCCAGCAGTCAACAGGGTGGGGATTCACCCCTCCACTTT. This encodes CASSQQGGDSPLHF.

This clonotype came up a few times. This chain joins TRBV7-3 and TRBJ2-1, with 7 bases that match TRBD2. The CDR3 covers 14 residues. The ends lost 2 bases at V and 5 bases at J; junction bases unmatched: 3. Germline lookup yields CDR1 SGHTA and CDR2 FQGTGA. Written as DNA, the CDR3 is TGTGCCAGCAGCTTAGCTAGCGGAAACAATGAGCAGTTCTTC. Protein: CASSLASGNNEQFF.

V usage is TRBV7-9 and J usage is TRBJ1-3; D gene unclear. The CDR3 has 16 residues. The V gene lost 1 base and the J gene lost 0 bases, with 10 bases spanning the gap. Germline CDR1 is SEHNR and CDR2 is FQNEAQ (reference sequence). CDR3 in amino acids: CASSLVGVGSGNTIYF. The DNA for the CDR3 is TGTGCCAGCAGCTTAGTCGGGGTCGGCTCTGGAAACACCATATATTTT.

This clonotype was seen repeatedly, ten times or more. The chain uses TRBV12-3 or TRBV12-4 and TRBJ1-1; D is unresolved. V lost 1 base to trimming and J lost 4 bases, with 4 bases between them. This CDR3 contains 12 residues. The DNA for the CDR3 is TGTGCCAGCAGTTTAGAGGCCACTGAAGCTTTCTTT. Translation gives CASSLEATEAFF.

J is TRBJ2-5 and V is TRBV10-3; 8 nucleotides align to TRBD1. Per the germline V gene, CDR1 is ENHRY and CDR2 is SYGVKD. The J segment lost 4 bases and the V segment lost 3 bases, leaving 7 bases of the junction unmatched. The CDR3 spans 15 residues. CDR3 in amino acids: CAISEEDRVGETQYF. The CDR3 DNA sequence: TGTGCCATCAGTGAAGAGGACAGGGTTGGAGAGACCCAGTACTTC.

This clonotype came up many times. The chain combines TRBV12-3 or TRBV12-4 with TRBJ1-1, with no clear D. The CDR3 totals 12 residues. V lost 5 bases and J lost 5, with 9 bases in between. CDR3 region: CASSGRLTEAFF. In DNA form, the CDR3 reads TGTGCCAGCAGTGGACGACTTACTGAAGCTTTCTTT.

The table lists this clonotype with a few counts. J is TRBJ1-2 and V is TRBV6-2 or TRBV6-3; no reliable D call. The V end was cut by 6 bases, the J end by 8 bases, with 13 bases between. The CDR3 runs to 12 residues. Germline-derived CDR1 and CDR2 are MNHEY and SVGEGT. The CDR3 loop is CASRYDPGGYTF. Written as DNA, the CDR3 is TGTGCCAGCAGATACGATCCGGGGGGCTACACCTTC.

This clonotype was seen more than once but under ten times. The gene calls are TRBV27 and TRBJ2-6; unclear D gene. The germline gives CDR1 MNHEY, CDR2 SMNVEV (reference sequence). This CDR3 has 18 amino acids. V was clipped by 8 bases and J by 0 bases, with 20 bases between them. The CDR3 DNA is TGTGCCAGCCCTCCCCCAAGGAGCGCAAGCTCTGGGGCCAACGTCCTGACTTTC. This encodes CASPPPRSASSGANVLTF.

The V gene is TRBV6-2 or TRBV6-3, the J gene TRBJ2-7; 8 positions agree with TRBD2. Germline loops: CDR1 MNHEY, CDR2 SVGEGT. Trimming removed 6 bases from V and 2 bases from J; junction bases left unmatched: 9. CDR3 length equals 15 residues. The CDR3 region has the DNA TGTGCCAGCAGGATCGGACTAGCCTACCCCTACGAGCAGTACTTC. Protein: CASRIGLAYPYEQYF.

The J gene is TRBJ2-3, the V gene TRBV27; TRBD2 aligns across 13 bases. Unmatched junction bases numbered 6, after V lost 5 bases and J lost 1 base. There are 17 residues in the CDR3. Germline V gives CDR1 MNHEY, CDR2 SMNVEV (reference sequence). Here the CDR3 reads CASSSQGLAGRTDTQYF. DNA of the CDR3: TGTGCCAGCAGTAGCCAGGGACTAGCGGGGCGCACAGATACGCAGTATTTT.

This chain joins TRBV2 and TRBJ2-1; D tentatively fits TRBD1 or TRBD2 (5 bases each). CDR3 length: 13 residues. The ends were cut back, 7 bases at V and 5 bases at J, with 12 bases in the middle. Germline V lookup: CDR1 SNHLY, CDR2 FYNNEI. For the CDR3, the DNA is TGTGCCAGCACCACCGGGGCCAACAATGAGCAGTTCTTC. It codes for CASTTGANNEQFF.

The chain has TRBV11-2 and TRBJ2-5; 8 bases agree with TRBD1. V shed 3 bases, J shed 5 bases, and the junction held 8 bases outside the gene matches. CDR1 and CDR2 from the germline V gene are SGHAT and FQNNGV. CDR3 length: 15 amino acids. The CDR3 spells CASSFTAGGGETQYF. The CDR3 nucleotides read TGTGCCAGCAGCTTTACGGCAGGGGGCGGGGAGACCCAGTACTTC.

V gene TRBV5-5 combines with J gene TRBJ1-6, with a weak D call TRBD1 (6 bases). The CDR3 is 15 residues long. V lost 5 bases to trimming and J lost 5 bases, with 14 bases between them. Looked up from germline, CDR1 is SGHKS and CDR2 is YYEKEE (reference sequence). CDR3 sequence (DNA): TGTGCCAGCAGGTTGACGGGGACACATAATTCACCCCTCCACTTT. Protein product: CASRLTGTHNSPLHF.

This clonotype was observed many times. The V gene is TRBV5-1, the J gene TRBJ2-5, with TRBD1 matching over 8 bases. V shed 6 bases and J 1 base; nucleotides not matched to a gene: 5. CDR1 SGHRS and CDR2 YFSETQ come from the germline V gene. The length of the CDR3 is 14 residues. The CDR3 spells CASTRTGTQETQYF. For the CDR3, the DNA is TGCGCCAGCACCAGGACAGGGACCCAAGAGACCCAGTACTTC.

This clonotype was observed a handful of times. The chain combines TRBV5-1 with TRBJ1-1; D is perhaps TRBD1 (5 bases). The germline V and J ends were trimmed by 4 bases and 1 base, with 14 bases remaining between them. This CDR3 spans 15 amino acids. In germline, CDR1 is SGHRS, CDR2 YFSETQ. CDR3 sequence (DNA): TGCGCCAGCAGCCTTCGGACATCCCCGAACACTGAAGCTTTCTTT. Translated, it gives CASSLRTSPNTEAFF. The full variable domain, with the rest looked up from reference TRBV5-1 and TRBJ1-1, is KAGVTQTPRYLIKTRGQQVTLSCSPISGHRSVSWYQQTPGQGLQFLFEYFSETQRNKGNFPGRFSGRQFSNSRSEMNVSTLELGDSALYLCASSLRTSPNTEAFFGQGTRLTVV.

CDR3 bases: TGTGCCACCAGTGAATCCGGGACTAGCGGGAAGGATGAGCAGTTCTTC. As protein: CATSESGTSGKDEQFF. This chain links TRBV24-1 with TRBJ2-1, with TRBD2 matching 13 bases. Germline lookup yields CDR1 KGHDR and CDR2 SFDVKD. The V segment lost 4 bases and the J segment 8 bases; nucleotides outside the gene matches: 7. The CDR3 totals 16 residues.

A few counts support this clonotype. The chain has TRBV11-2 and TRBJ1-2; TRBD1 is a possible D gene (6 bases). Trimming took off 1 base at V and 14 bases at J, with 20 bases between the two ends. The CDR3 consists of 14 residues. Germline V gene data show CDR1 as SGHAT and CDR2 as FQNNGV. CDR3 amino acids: CASSLVWGAQASTF. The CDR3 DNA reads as TGTGCCAGCAGCTTAGTTTGGGGGGCACAAGCCTCGACCTTC. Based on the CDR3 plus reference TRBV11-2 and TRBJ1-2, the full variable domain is EAGVAQSPRYKIIEKRQSVAFWCNPISGHATLYWYQQILGQGPKLLIQFQNNGVVDDSQLPKDRFSAERLKGVDSTLKIQPAKLEDSAVYLCASSLVWGAQASTFGSGTRLTVV.

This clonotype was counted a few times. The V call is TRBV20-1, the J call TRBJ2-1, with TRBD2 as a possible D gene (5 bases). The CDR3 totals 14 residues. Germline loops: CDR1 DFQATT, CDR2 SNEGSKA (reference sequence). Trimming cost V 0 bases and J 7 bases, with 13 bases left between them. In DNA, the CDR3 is TGCAGTGCTAGAGATCTAACTTCGGGGAATGAGCAGTTCTTC. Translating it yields CSARDLTSGNEQFF.

The CDR3 loop reads CASSLRSLMNTEAFF. As DNA, the CDR3 is TGTGCCAGCAGTTTAAGATCACTAATGAACACTGAAGCTTTCTTT. The chain uses TRBV12-3 or TRBV12-4 and TRBJ1-1; D remains unclear. The CDR3 length is 15 residues. Trimming took off 2 bases at V and 0 bases at J, with 10 bases between the two ends.

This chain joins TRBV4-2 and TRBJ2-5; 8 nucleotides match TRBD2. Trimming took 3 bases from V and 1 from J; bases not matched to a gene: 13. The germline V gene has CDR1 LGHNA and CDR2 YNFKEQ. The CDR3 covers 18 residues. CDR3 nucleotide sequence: TGTGCCAGCAGCCAGAGGCTAGCGGGCGCCGAGGCCCAAGAGACCCAGTACTTC. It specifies CASSQRLAGAEAQETQYF.

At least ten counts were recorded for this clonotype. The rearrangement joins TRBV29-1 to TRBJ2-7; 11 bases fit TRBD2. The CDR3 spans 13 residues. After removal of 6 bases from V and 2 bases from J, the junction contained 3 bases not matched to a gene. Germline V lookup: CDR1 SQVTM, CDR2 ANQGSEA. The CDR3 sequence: CSVTSGAPYEQYF. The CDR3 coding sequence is TGCAGCGTGACTAGCGGGGCCCCCTACGAGCAGTACTTC.

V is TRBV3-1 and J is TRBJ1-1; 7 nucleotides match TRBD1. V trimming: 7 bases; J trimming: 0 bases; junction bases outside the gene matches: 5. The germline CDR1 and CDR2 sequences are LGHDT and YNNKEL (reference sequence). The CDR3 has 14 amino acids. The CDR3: CASTRGGVNTEAFF. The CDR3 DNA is TGTGCCAGCACCAGGGGGGGGGTGAACACTGAAGCTTTCTTT.